This T cell receptor beta chain was captured by sequencing in a study of CD4 T cells in relation to SARS-CoV-2 and coronaviruses. Study information: ViraFEST: approximately 10-day antigen culture of PBMCs, then TCR beta CDR3 sequencing. The negative reference was HIV-1 Nef peptide pool or peptide-free culture.

This clone has only a few counts. Antigen unknown. The method was immunoSEQ multiplex PCR; TCRdb's version includes in-frame clones alone and lacks a portion of them. The sample has some 20,000 clones; about three quarters are singletons. The CDR3 length is 14 residues. Per the germline V gene, CDR1 is LGHDT and CDR2 is YNNKEL (reference sequence). Trimming shortened V by 0 bases and J by 5 bases, and 8 bases separated the two germline ends. Before the COVID-19 pandemic, during about 2010-2018, CD4+ T cells were taken from unexposed donors. CD4+ T cells were isolated from the cells after about ten days of culture.

The receptor's source is a human donor in good health. Sequenced material: CD4+ T cells from PBMCs, cultured in vitro. The V and J genes are TRBV3-1 (or the pseudogene TRBV3-2) and TRBJ2-4; possible D gene TRBD1, 5 bases. The CDR3 region is CASSQDRVQNIQYF. The CDR3 bases are TGTGCCAGCAGCCAAGACAGGGTCCAAAACATTCAGTACTTC.